Each of the 15 T cell receptor beta chains below was sequenced from the same sample in a study of T cell responses to AZD1222 COVID-19 vaccine. The repertoire was sequenced with immunoSEQ multiplex PCR; TCRdb's copy has only in-frame clones and lacks some. The table includes about 180,000 clones, 88% detected once. The source was peripheral blood, collected on day 0 of AZD1222 vaccination. These receptors were obtained from an adult in good health.

The CDR3 protein is CASSEAVYRPGNTIYF. The CDR3 DNA follows: TGTGCCAGCAGTGAAGCCGTATATCGACCCGGAAACACCATATATTTT. J is TRBJ1-3 and V is TRBV2; D unresolved. The length of the CDR3 is 16 residues. Germline CDR1 is SNHLY and CDR2 is FYNNEI. V dropped 0 bases and J dropped 4 bases, with 13 bases sitting between them.

The chain couples TRBV7-3 to TRBJ2-2; D gene ambiguous. Per germline, CDR1 SGHTA and CDR2 FQGTGA. The CDR3 is made up of 15 amino acids. The V gene lost 5 bases and the J gene lost 4 bases, with 14 bases spanning the gap. CDR3 nucleotide sequence: TGTGCCAGCAGCCCAATGCCCGACGCCACCGGGGAGCTGTTTTTT. Encoded protein: CASSPMPDATGELFF.

CDR3: CASSSPGQGGETQYF. The CDR3 nucleotides are TGTGCCAGCAGCTCACCGGGACAGGGTGGGGAGACCCAGTACTTC. The chain links TRBV7-3 to TRBJ2-5; 9 bases map to TRBD1. V lost 4 bases and J lost 5; bases outside the gene matches: 8. The CDR3 is 15 residues long. Per germline, CDR1 SGHTA and CDR2 FQGTGA.

V and J are TRBV28 and TRBJ2-1, with D perhaps matching TRBD1 or TRBD2 (7 bases each). From germline, CDR1 is MDHEN and CDR2 SYDVKM. Trimming removed 5 bases at V and 0 bases at J, with 17 bases between. The CDR3 is 17 residues long. DNA of the CDR3: TGTGCCAGCAGTCCTAGGGGGCGGGGGCCCTCCTACAATGAGCAGTTCTTC. This gives the protein CASSPRGRGPSYNEQFF.

This rearrangement joins TRBV7-2 to TRBJ2-3; tentatively, D is TRBD1 or TRBD2 (5 bases each). Between the trimmed V and J ends, which lost 3 bases and 2 bases, there was a span of 9 bases. This CDR3 contains 14 residues. In germline, CDR1 is SGHTA, CDR2 FQGNSA. The CDR3 loop reads CASSFGTLTDTQYF. The CDR3 DNA reads TGTGCCAGCAGCTTCGGGACCCTCACAGATACGCAGTATTTT.

This chain uses TRBV28 with TRBJ1-5; 10 bases map to TRBD1. Germline trimming cut 4 bases from V and 1 base from J; bases unmatched to any gene: 7. This CDR3 is built from 17 residues. CDR1 is MDHEN and CDR2 is SYDVKM in the germline V gene. CDR3 protein: CASSSRQGALSNQPQHF. The CDR3 coding sequence is TGTGCCAGCAGTTCAAGACAGGGGGCGCTGAGCAATCAGCCCCAGCATTTT.

The rearrangement links TRBV7-8 to TRBJ2-5; 8 bases map to TRBD1. V was pared by 2 bases and J by 5 bases, with 4 bases of the junction left unmatched. This CDR3 is built from 14 residues. Germline V gives CDR1 SGHVS, CDR2 FQNEAQ. CDR3 region: CASSLLTGVETQYF. The CDR3 nucleotides read TGTGCCAGCAGCTTATTGACAGGGGTGGAGACCCAGTACTTC.

The chain is built from TRBV11-3 and TRBJ2-2; weak D call: TRBD2 (6 bases). The CDR3 runs to 15 residues. The ends were cut back, 3 bases at V and 1 base at J, with 9 bases in the middle. The V gene's germline CDR1 is SGHNT and CDR2 YENEEA. This CDR3 reads CASSFGGENTGELFF. The CDR3 DNA is TGTGCCAGCAGCTTCGGCGGGGAGAACACCGGGGAGCTGTTTTTT.

This clone was seen only once. CDR3 region: CASSLRHTEAFF. DNA for the CDR3: TGTGCCAGCAGCCTCCGTCACACTGAAGCTTTCTTT. This chain links TRBV5-4 with TRBJ1-1; D call uncertain. The CDR3 loop spans 12 amino acids. Germline loops: CDR1 SGHNT, CDR2 YYREEE (reference sequence). Trimming cost V 4 bases and J 3 bases, with 7 bases left between them.

The chain employs TRBV5-1 and TRBJ1-3, with a tentative D call TRBD1 (6 bases). V dropped 3 bases and J dropped 2 bases, with 15 bases sitting between them. The CDR3 consists of 16 residues. Germline CDR1 is SGHRS and CDR2 is YFSETQ. The CDR3 DNA is TGCGCCAGCAGCTACCGGGGGCCTTCGACTGGAAACACCATATATTTT. As protein: CASSYRGPSTGNTIYF. Full variable domain (missing parts from reference TRBV5-1 and TRBJ1-3): KAGVTQTPRYLIKTRGQQVTLSCSPISGHRSVSWYQQTPGQGLQFLFEYFSETQRNKGNFPGRFSGRQFSNSRSEMNVSTLELGDSALYLCASSYRGPSTGNTIYFGEGSWLTVV.

The rearrangement uses TRBV5-5 and TRBJ1-1; D is perhaps TRBD1 (5 bases). CDR3 length: 13 residues. The V and J ends lost 1 base and 7 bases respectively, with 11 bases between them. Germline loops: CDR1 SGHKS, CDR2 YYEKEE (reference sequence). The CDR3: CASSLSQEVEAFF. CDR3 DNA sequence: TGTGCCAGCAGCTTGTCACAGGAGGTTGAAGCTTTCTTT.

The V and J genes are TRBV19 and TRBJ2-7; 8 bases map to TRBD1. Per germline, CDR1 LNHDA and CDR2 SQIVND (reference sequence). V dropped 5 bases and J dropped 2; count of bases not matched to a gene: 5. The CDR3 totals 14 residues. The CDR3 sequence: CASSPTGVPYEQYF. In nucleotides, the CDR3 is TGTGCCAGTAGTCCGACAGGGGTCCCCTACGAGCAGTACTTC.

V gene TRBV9 combines with J gene TRBJ1-2; TRBD1 might be the D (5 bases). CDR3 size: 14 residues. Germline V lookup: CDR1 SGDLS, CDR2 YYNGEE. Trimming removed 3 bases from V and 2 bases from J, with 11 bases in between. CDR3 sequence (DNA): TGTGCCAGCAGCGGGACACTTTTCAACTATGGCTACACCTTC. It yields the protein CASSGTLFNYGYTF.

CDR3 bases: TGCGCCAGCAGCTTGGATGGGGTAGGGGAGCTGTTTTTT. Its translation is CASSLDGVGELFF. The chain combines TRBV5-1 with TRBJ2-2; no firm D call. The germline CDR1 and CDR2 sequences are SGHRS and YFSETQ. With 0 bases removed from V and 8 bases from J, the gap between germline ends came to 8 bases. The CDR3 is 13 amino acids.

The chain uses TRBV27 and TRBJ2-7; D gene uncertain. CDR1 is MNHEY, CDR2 SMNVEV, per germline (reference sequence). The CDR3 contains 11 residues. Trimming removed 6 bases at V and 4 bases at J, with 7 bases between. The CDR3 nucleotides read TGTGCCAGCAGGTCCGGTTACGAGCAGTACTTC. This codes for CASRSGYEQYF.